This entry describes one TCR beta chain. Sequencing was performed with immunoSEQ multiplex PCR; in TCRdb, only in-frame clones are kept and a portion is missing. The sample has tens of thousands of clones, approximately 90% seen once. CDR3 length equals 14 residues. The sample comes from a study of OX40 agonist ivuxolimab in advanced cancers. About the study: Averaging roughly 60 years in age, with a range of about 23 to 80, the cohort was approximately 84% male. Three partial responders included one hepatocellular carcinoma patient and two cutaneous melanoma patients.

J is TRBJ1-4 and V is TRBV21-1; the table assigns TRBD1, which was not confirmed against the DNA. TRBV21-1 is assigned pseudogene status. This sequence originates from an adult with an advanced solid tumor such as melanoma, head and neck, liver or kidney cancer. The sequenced sample was CD4+ or CD8+ T cells sorted from blood, obtained in a trial of the OX40 agonist ivuxolimab. CDR3 sequence reads: CASSKRQGAEKLFF. The DNA of the CDR3 is TGTGCCAGCAGCAAAAGGCAGGGCGCTGAAAAACTGTTTTTT.